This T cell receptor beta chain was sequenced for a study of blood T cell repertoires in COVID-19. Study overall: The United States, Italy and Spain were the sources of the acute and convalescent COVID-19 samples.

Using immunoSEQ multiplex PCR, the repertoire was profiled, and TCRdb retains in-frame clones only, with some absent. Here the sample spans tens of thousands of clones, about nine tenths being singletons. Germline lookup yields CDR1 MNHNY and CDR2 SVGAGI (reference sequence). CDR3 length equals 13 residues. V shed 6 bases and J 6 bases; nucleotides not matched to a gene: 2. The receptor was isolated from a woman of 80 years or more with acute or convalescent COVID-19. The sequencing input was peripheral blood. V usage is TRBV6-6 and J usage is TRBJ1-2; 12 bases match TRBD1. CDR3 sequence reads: CASRGQGADGYTF. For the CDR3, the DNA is TGTGCCAGCAGGGGACAGGGGGCCGATGGCTACACCTTC.